This T cell receptor (beta chain) comes out of a study of neurological immune-mediated disorders. PBMCs stored at -80 C, 2 million in total, were the source of the unsorted libraries. The cDNA was produced through 5'RACE with 10-nucleotide random UMIs. TCRdb analysed the 5' RACE reads with MiXCR anew, one entry per CDR3 protein. The table has around 46,000 distinct CDR3 sequences, around 1.9% seen once. The germline gives CDR1 DFQATT, CDR2 SNEGSKA (reference sequence). Trimming took 3 bases from V and 4 from J, leaving 10 bases between them. The CDR3 is 13 residues long. This clonotype was counted many times.

The source material was PBMCs. The TCR comes from a woman aged 40 to 50 with multiple sclerosis. The V gene is TRBV20-1, the J gene TRBJ2-1; the D gene is possibly TRBD1 (6 bases). The CDR3 is CSASSRGYNEQFF. The CDR3 DNA sequence: TGCAGTGCTAGTAGCAGGGGATACAATGAGCAGTTCTTC.